In its sample, the clone carrying this TCR beta chain was seen once. Its antigen is not known. Per germline, CDR1 GTSNPN and CDR2 SVGIG (reference sequence). The germline V and J ends were trimmed by 1 base and 6 bases, with 10 bases remaining between them. The CDR3 contains 13 residues. Autoimmune disease history or systemic immunosuppression barred patients. Libraries were prepared by immunoSEQ multiplex PCR; TCRdb keeps only in-frame clonotypes and omits some of them. This sample has 45,000 to 60,000 clones, with around four fifths found just once. This record belongs to a study of OX40 agonist ivuxolimab in advanced cancers. In the study overall: Intravenous ivuxolimab was administered to patients every 2 weeks at 0.01 to 10 mg/kg. Broader study findings: The CD4+ and CD8+ T cells in the blood had expanded clonally by week 6 at 0.1 to 3.0 mg/kg. Partial responders receiving 0.1-3.0 mg/kg showed among the lowest clonal expansion.

V and J are TRBV30 and TRBJ1-5; no definite D call. Sample: CD4+ or CD8+ T cells sorted from blood, taken in a trial of the OX40 agonist ivuxolimab. The source is an adult with an advanced solid tumor such as melanoma, head and neck, liver or kidney cancer. This chain's CDR3 is CAWSEMGGQPQHF. DNA for the CDR3: TGTGCCTGGAGTGAAATGGGTGGTCAGCCCCAGCATTTT.